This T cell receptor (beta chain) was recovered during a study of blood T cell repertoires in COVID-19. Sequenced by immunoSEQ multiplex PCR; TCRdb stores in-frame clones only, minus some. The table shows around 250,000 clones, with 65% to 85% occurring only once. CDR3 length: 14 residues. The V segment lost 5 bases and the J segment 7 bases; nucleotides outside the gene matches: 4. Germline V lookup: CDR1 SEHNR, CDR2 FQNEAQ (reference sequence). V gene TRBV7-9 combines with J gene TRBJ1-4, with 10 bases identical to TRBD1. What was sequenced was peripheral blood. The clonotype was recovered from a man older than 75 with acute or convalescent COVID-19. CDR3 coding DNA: TGTGCCAGCAGCCACGACAGGGGGCTTGAAAAACTGTTTTTT. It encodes CASSHDRGLEKLFF.